One sample yielded the 32 T cell receptor beta chains listed below, sequenced in a study of cytomegalovirus exposure and HLA in healthy donors. With 60 Vbeta and 13 Jbeta primers, the PCR was carried out. This table comes from immunoSEQ multiplex PCR, and its TCRdb copy is limited to in-frame clones, with some not included. Among 280,000 or so clones listed, roughly 89% were seen once. The sequencing sample was made of PBMCs. The receptors shown here come from a woman aged 18-30 years in good health and CMV-seronegative.

V and J are TRBV6-1 and TRBJ2-5, with D perhaps TRBD2 (5 bases). The J call may not be correct, given that the DNA end is closer to TRBJ2-7. Germline V gene sequence: CDR1 MNHNS, CDR2 SASEGT. This CDR3 is 13 amino acids long. The CDR3 reads CASSDTGIYEQYF. The CDR3 nucleotides read TGTGCCAGCAGTGATACGGGAATCTACGAGCAGTACTTC.

This chain joins TRBV2 and TRBJ1-1; TRBD1 agrees at 9 bases. The CDR3 runs to 14 residues. Germline V CDR1 and CDR2: SNHLY, FYNNEI. V shed 5 bases and J 6 bases; nucleotides not matched to a gene: 7. The CDR3 protein is CASSWDRESSEAFF. The DNA for the CDR3 is TGTGCCAGCAGTTGGGACAGGGAAAGTTCTGAAGCTTTCTTT.

This clone was counted only a few times. The V call is TRBV27, the J call TRBJ1-2; 8 bases are shared with TRBD1. In germline, CDR1 is MNHEY, CDR2 SMNVEV (reference sequence). This CDR3 has 15 residues. The junction had 9 bases not matched to a gene; V was cut back by 4 bases and J by 5 bases. The CDR3 DNA follows: TGTGCCAGCAGTTCCCCCGGACAGGGAAGATATGGCTACACCTTC. Protein: CASSSPGQGRYGYTF.

The J gene is TRBJ2-1, the V gene TRBV7-8, with 8 bases identical to TRBD2. Germline CDR1 reads SGHVS; CDR2 reads FQNEAQ. CDR3 length: 13 amino acids. Trimming took 5 bases from V and 5 from J; bases not matched to a gene: 2. CDR3 region: CASSPGGDNEQFF. The CDR3 DNA reads TGTGCCAGCAGCCCGGGGGGGGACAATGAGCAGTTCTTC.

This rearrangement joins TRBV10-1 to TRBJ2-1; TRBD1 agrees at 7 bases. Per germline, CDR1 WNHNN and CDR2 SYGVQD (reference sequence). The V gene end was trimmed by 9 bases and the J gene end by 4 bases; junction bases not matched to a gene: 9. The CDR3 has 14 amino acids. For the CDR3, the DNA is TGCGCCAGTTCTAAAGGGGGCGCTTACAATGAGCAGTTCTTC. Translated, it gives CASSKGGAYNEQFF.

Worth noting for this clone: The same CDR3 can be traced to other DNA sequences in this sample. V is TRBV9 and J is TRBJ1-6; 7 bases align to TRBD1. The CDR3 sequence is 14 residues long. Germline-derived CDR1 and CDR2 are SGDLS and YYNGEE. Trimming took 0 bases from V and 7 from J; bases not matched to a gene: 1. Here the CDR3 DNA reads TGTGCCAGCAGCGTAGGACAGGGAAATTCACCCCTCCACTTT. Translation gives CASSVGQGNSPLHF.

The rearrangement joins TRBV2 to TRBJ2-3; 12 positions agree with TRBD2. Germline loops: CDR1 SNHLY, CDR2 FYNNEI. The CDR3 is made up of 17 amino acids. Trimming took 5 bases from V and 3 from J; bases not matched to a gene: 9. The CDR3 reads CASSKGTSGLRTDTQYF. In nucleotides, the CDR3 is TGTGCCAGCAGTAAGGGGACTAGCGGGCTTAGGACAGATACGCAGTATTTT.

This clone appeared once. This chain uses TRBV20-1 with TRBJ1-6; D perhaps matches TRBD1 (5 bases). V shed 3 bases and J shed 14 bases, with 11 bases lying between them. Germline values: CDR1 DFQATT, CDR2 SNEGSKA (reference sequence). The CDR3 extends over 11 amino acids. CDR3 residues: CSARTVGALHF. The CDR3 DNA reads as TGCAGTGCTAGGACAGTCGGAGCCCTCCACTTT.

With respect to this clone: Other DNA sequences in the sample encode the same CDR3. This chain connects TRBV5-1 to TRBJ1-1; no clear D. Germline loops: CDR1 SGHRS, CDR2 YFSETQ. The ends were cut back, 1 base at V and 0 bases at J, with 7 bases in the middle. The CDR3 spans 14 residues. The CDR3, as DNA: TGCGCCAGCAGCTTGAGCGGCTTGAACACTGAAGCTTTCTTT. Protein product: CASSLSGLNTEAFF.

This sequence joins TRBV14 and TRBJ1-2; possible D gene TRBD1, 5 bases. Trimming took 1 base from V and 1 from J, leaving 10 bases between them. CDR3 size: 15 residues. Germline V gene lookup returns CDR1 SGHDN and CDR2 FVKESK. Written as DNA, the CDR3 is TGTGCCAGCAGCCAAGGGTACAGGCTTAACTATGGCTACACCTTC. Its protein is CASSQGYRLNYGYTF.

The V gene is TRBV6-1, the J gene TRBJ1-1; D call uncertain. CDR3 length equals 13 residues. Trimming stripped 6 bases from V and 4 bases from J, with 12 bases between. Germline CDR1 MNHNS, CDR2 SASEGT. Here the CDR3 DNA reads TGTGCCAGCAGGGGAGGATACGGCACTGAAGCTTTCTTT. This codes for CASRGGYGTEAFF.

The chain recombines TRBV5-4 with TRBJ2-7, with 9 bases lining up with TRBD1. The CDR3 spans 14 residues. CDR1 is SGHNT, CDR2 YYREEE, per germline (reference sequence). J was trimmed by 5 bases and V by 5 bases; bases with no gene match: 8. The CDR3 bases are TGTGCCAGCAGACGACCGGGACAGGGTCACGAGCAGTACTTC. Translation gives CASRRPGQGHEQYF.

The rearrangement uses TRBV7-8 and TRBJ2-7; perhaps TRBD1 as D (6 bases). CDR1 and CDR2 from the germline V gene are SGHVS and FQNEAQ. The V gene lost 5 bases and the J gene lost 3 bases, with 20 bases spanning the gap. The CDR3 spans 16 residues. CDR3 nucleotides: TGTGCCAGCAGCCCCAACCCGGGGAGAGGGGGCTACGAGCAGTACTTC. Its translation is CASSPNPGRGGYEQYF.

The J gene is TRBJ2-7, the V gene TRBV9, with 8 bases lining up with TRBD2. V lost 0 bases and J lost 0; bases outside the gene matches: 2. The CDR3 has 15 amino acids. Germline values: CDR1 SGDLS, CDR2 YYNGEE. Here the CDR3 reads CASSVGGGYSYEQYF. The CDR3 region has the DNA TGTGCCAGCAGCGTAGGCGGGGGGTACTCCTACGAGCAGTACTTC.

The V gene is TRBV19, the J gene TRBJ2-3, with D unresolved. The V gene lost 1 base and the J gene lost 6 bases, with 11 bases spanning the gap. The CDR3 has 14 amino acids. Per germline, CDR1 LNHDA and CDR2 SQIVND (reference sequence). CDR3 DNA sequence: TGTGCCAGTAGTATAGCTAGAGGTGGCGATACGCAGTATTTT. It specifies CASSIARGGDTQYF.

A single count supports this clone. J is TRBJ1-1 and V is TRBV4-1; D is ambiguous. The CDR3 has 15 amino acids. The V end lost 1 base, the J end lost 11 bases, and 20 bases lay between the germline ends. CDR1 and CDR2 from the germline V gene are MGHRA and YSYEKL. CDR3 DNA sequence: TGCGCCAGCAGCCAAGCATTTGGGGATACTCGAGGGGCTTTCTTT. This sequence encodes CASSQAFGDTRGAFF.

This clone was observed a few times. The V and J genes are TRBV5-1 and TRBJ1-5; 10 bases are a match to TRBD1. In germline, CDR1 is SGHRS, CDR2 YFSETQ. The length of the CDR3 is 15 residues. V trimming: 5 bases; J trimming: 7 bases; junction bases outside the gene matches: 9. The CDR3 is CASSPTGGAEQPQHF. DNA of the CDR3: TGCGCCAGCAGTCCGACAGGGGGCGCAGAGCAGCCCCAGCATTTT.

The DNA of the CDR3 is TGTGCCAGTAGTATAGGGTTGAGCTCCTACAATGAGCAGTTCTTC. It specifies CASSIGLSSYNEQFF. The chain recombines TRBV19 with TRBJ2-1, with unresolved D. Deletions cut 1 base from V and 0 bases from J, with 7 bases between. The CDR3 is 15 amino acids. The germline gives CDR1 LNHDA, CDR2 SQIVND (reference sequence).

This chain uses TRBV15 with TRBJ1-1; D gene unclear. Per germline, CDR1 LNHNV and CDR2 YYDKDF (reference sequence). The CDR3 extends over 16 amino acids. V dropped 0 bases and J dropped 4 bases, with 15 bases sitting between them. CDR3 loop: CATSRDDGWGGTEAFF. The CDR3 region has the DNA TGTGCCACCAGCAGAGATGACGGCTGGGGAGGCACTGAAGCTTTCTTT. Full variable domain (outside the CDR3, taken from reference TRBV15 and TRBJ1-1): DAMVIQNPRYQVTQFGKPVTLSCSQTLNHNVMYWYQQKSSQAPKLLFHYYDKDFNNEADTPDNFQSRRPNTSFCFLDIRSPGLGDTAMYLCATSRDDGWGGTEAFFGQGTRLTVV.

This chain links TRBV28 with TRBJ1-6; D is undetermined. There are 16 residues in the CDR3. V lost 7 bases, J lost 0 bases, and 13 bases lay in between. Germline CDR1 MDHEN, CDR2 SYDVKM. CDR3 bases: TGTGCCAGCAAGAGAGGACTGAGCTCCTATAATTCACCCCTCCACTTT. Its translation is CASKRGLSSYNSPLHF.

The chain carries TRBV5-1 and TRBJ1-5; tentative D call: TRBD1 (5 bases). The CDR3 loop spans 21 amino acids. With 8 bases removed from V and 1 base from J, the gap between germline ends came to 34 bases. Germline values: CDR1 SGHRS, CDR2 YFSETQ. CDR3 residues: CASKWPRFGRNSGMSNQPQHF. CDR3 sequence (DNA): TGCGCCAGTAAATGGCCGAGATTTGGCCGGAATTCAGGGATGAGCAATCAGCCCCAGCATTTT.

This CDR3 is CAISEPGDRGFYEQYF. The DNA of the CDR3 is TGTGCCATCAGTGAGCCGGGGGACAGGGGGTTCTACGAGCAGTACTTC. V is TRBV10-3 and J is TRBJ2-7, with TRBD1 identical over 11 bases. J was trimmed by 3 bases and V by 2 bases; bases with no gene match: 6. The germline CDR1 and CDR2 sequences are ENHRY and SYGVKD. The CDR3 spans 16 residues.

CDR3 amino acids: CASSPDRANTEAFF. The CDR3 bases are TGTGCCAGCAGCCCGGACAGGGCGAACACTGAAGCTTTCTTT. V gene TRBV27 combines with J gene TRBJ1-1; TRBD1 matches at 8 bases. Trimming took 6 bases from V and 1 from J; bases not matched to a gene: 4. This CDR3 region has 14 residues. Germline V lookup: CDR1 MNHEY, CDR2 SMNVEV (reference sequence).

V is TRBV5-1 and J is TRBJ1-1; D perhaps matches TRBD1 (5 bases). CDR1 is SGHRS, CDR2 YFSETQ, per germline. This CDR3 region has 13 residues. The V end lost 2 bases, the J end lost 2 bases, and 7 bases lay between the germline ends. CDR3 nucleotide sequence: TGCGCCAGCAGCTTCAGGGAAAACACTGAAGCTTTCTTT. This encodes CASSFRENTEAFF.

The genes are TRBV7-9 and TRBJ1-2; the match to TRBD1 covers 8 bases. This CDR3 has 14 residues. The V and J ends lost 5 bases and 2 bases, in that order; junction bases with no gene match: 4. Germline values: CDR1 SEHNR, CDR2 FQNEAQ (reference sequence). CDR3: CASSPRQGNYGYTF. CDR3 DNA: TGTGCCAGCAGCCCTCGACAGGGGAACTATGGCTACACCTTC.

The chain recombines TRBV13 with TRBJ2-7, with 8 bases aligning to TRBD1. V shed 8 bases, J shed 2 bases, and the junction held 8 bases outside the gene matches. This CDR3 contains 14 residues. The germline V gene encodes CDR1 PRHDT and CDR2 FYEKMQ (reference sequence). The DNA of the CDR3 is TGTGCCAGCTCCCCGGGACAGGCTACCTACGAGCAGTACTTC. Translated: CASSPGQATYEQYF.

This rearrangement joins TRBV7-9 to TRBJ1-4; D gene uncertain. V gave up 0 bases and J gave up 6 bases, with 11 bases separating them. The CDR3 is made up of 15 amino acids. Germline loops: CDR1 SEHNR, CDR2 FQNEAQ (reference sequence). In DNA, the CDR3 is TGTGCCAGCAGCTTAGCAGCAGGTCCCCATGAAAAACTGTTTTTT. It specifies CASSLAAGPHEKLFF.

V is TRBV4-1 and J is TRBJ2-6, with D possibly being TRBD1 (5 bases). CDR3 length: 16 residues. Trimming stripped 3 bases from V and 0 bases from J, with 9 bases between. In germline, CDR1 is MGHRA, CDR2 YSYEKL. CDR3 sequence: CASSHSQVSGANVLTF. CDR3 nucleotide sequence: TGCGCCAGCAGCCACTCACAGGTCTCTGGGGCCAACGTCCTGACTTTC.

This sequence joins TRBV2 and TRBJ1-2, with no clear D. Germline V gene data show CDR1 as SNHLY and CDR2 as FYNNEI. The CDR3 totals 15 residues. V shed 4 bases and J shed 4 bases, with 16 bases lying between them. The CDR3 region is CASSASRGVRYGYTF. The CDR3 DNA reads TGTGCCAGCAGTGCCTCCCGCGGGGTTCGCTATGGCTACACCTTC. The full variable domain, rest sourced from reference TRBV2 and TRBJ1-2, is EPEVTQTPSHQVTQMGQEVILRCVPISNHLYFYWYRQILGQKVEFLVSFYNNEISEKSEIFDDQFSVERPDGSNFTLKIRSTKLEDSAMYFCASSASRGVRYGYTFGSGTRLTVV.

The chain has TRBV7-3 and TRBJ2-5; 7 bases match TRBD2. V trimming: 0 bases; J trimming: 3 bases; junction bases outside the gene matches: 4. Germline V CDR1 and CDR2: SGHTA, FQGTGA. The CDR3 is 15 residues long. The CDR3 loop is CASSLTWGGEETQYF. The DNA of the CDR3 is TGTGCCAGCAGCTTAACGTGGGGAGGGGAAGAGACCCAGTACTTC.

V usage is TRBV19 and J usage is TRBJ1-2; 7 bases map to TRBD1. This CDR3 spans 11 amino acids. V shed 11 bases, J shed 10 bases, and the junction held 10 bases outside the gene matches. In germline, CDR1 is LNHDA, CDR2 SQIVND (reference sequence). The CDR3 DNA sequence: TGTGCCGGGCTCCGGGACAGTGACTACACCTTC. It yields the protein CAGLRDSDYTF.

The gene calls are TRBV4-2 and TRBJ1-4; 8 nucleotides agree with TRBD1. V lost 4 bases and J lost 0; bases outside the gene matches: 19. The CDR3 loop spans 21 amino acids. The germline CDR1 and CDR2 sequences are LGHNA and YNFKEQ. The CDR3 reads CASSRKQGEHKTQTTNEKLFF. DNA for the CDR3: TGTGCCAGCAGCCGGAAACAGGGGGAACACAAAACCCAAACAACTAATGAAAAACTGTTTTTT.